The 31 T cell receptor beta chains below all came from one sample that was sequenced in a study of blood T cell repertoires in COVID-19. Profiling relied on immunoSEQ multiplex PCR, and the TCRdb table lists in-frame clones only, not all of them. This table holds some 200,000 clones, approximately 80% found once. The source material was peripheral blood. The receptors shown here come from a human donor in a cohort sampled during active COVID-19.

The chain has TRBV5-1 and TRBJ2-3; D call uncertain. Looked up from germline, CDR1 is SGHRS and CDR2 is YFSETQ. V lost 0 bases, J lost 1 base, and 6 bases lay in between. This CDR3 has 14 residues. The CDR3 is CASSLGPGTDTQYF. The DNA of the CDR3 is TGCGCCAGCAGCTTGGGGCCAGGCACAGATACGCAGTATTTT.

V usage is TRBV5-1 and J usage is TRBJ2-2, with TRBD2 matching 9 bases. The CDR3 is 14 residues long. Germline CDR1 and CDR2: SGHRS and YFSETQ. The DNA of the CDR3 is TGCCCCCCCAGATGGCGGGGGGGCACCGGGGAGCTGTTTTTT. This gives the protein CPPRWRGGTGELFF.

The rearrangement links TRBV21-1 to TRBJ2-7; the D call in the table, TRBD1, was not verified against the DNA. TRBV21-1 is flagged as a pseudogene. This CDR3 is built from 20 residues. The CDR3 region has the DNA TGTGCCAGCAGCAAAGCCCCCGGGCCTTTCATGAAGGGGTACTACTACGAGCAGTACTTC. This sequence encodes CASSKAPGPFMKGYYYEQYF.

The chain has TRBV19 and TRBJ2-1; 12 bases agree with TRBD2. CDR3 length equals 14 residues. Trimming took 1 base from V and 10 from J; bases not matched to a gene: 2. The germline V gene encodes CDR1 LNHDA and CDR2 SQIVND (reference sequence). CDR3 nucleotides: TGTGCCAGTAGTATAGGACTAGCGGGAGTCGAGCAGTTCTTC. This encodes CASSIGLAGVEQFF.

The count of this clone is one. This sequence joins TRBV11-3 and TRBJ2-7; D possibly corresponds to TRBD2 (6 bases). V dropped 1 base and J dropped 1 base, with 17 bases sitting between them. The CDR3 spans 17 residues. The germline CDR1 and CDR2 sequences are SGHNT and YENEEA. The CDR3 bases are TGTGCCAGCAGCTTAGGCGAGGGGACTCCAACGTCCTACGAGCAGTACTTC. Residues: CASSLGEGTPTSYEQYF.

This clone has ten or more counts. This chain uses TRBV30 with TRBJ2-7, with 9 bases matching TRBD1. Germline loops: CDR1 GTSNPN, CDR2 SVGIG (reference sequence). With V trimmed by 3 bases and J by 5 bases, 5 bases remained unmatched. CDR3 length equals 13 residues. CDR3 in DNA: TGTGCCTGGAGCCGGGACAGGGTCGACGAGCAGTACTTC. The encoded protein is CAWSRDRVDEQYF.

The chain employs TRBV3-1 (or the pseudogene TRBV3-2) and TRBJ2-5; D ambiguous. V dropped 5 bases and J dropped 1 base, with 14 bases sitting between them. Per the germline V gene, CDR1 is LGHDT and CDR2 is YNNKEL (reference sequence). The CDR3 runs to 15 residues. This chain's CDR3 is CASSGSGIRQETQYF. The CDR3 region has the DNA TGTGCCAGCAGCGGTTCCGGTATACGCCAAGAGACCCAGTACTTC.

This clone has only one observation. The chain joins TRBV4-3 to TRBJ1-2; possibly TRBD1 for D (5 bases). The CDR3 is made up of 15 amino acids. Per germline, CDR1 LGHNA and CDR2 YSLEER. Trimming cost V 1 base and J 4 bases, with 13 bases left between them. CDR3 nucleotide sequence: TGCGCCAGCAGCCAAGGGGGCTCTCTTGGCTATGGCTACACCTTC. It codes for CASSQGGSLGYGYTF.

The rearrangement links TRBV11-2 to TRBJ2-3; 9 nucleotides align to TRBD1. Trimming cost V 5 bases and J 1 base; bases outside gene matches: 4. Germline-derived CDR1 and CDR2 are SGHAT and FQNNGV. This CDR3 comprises 15 residues. The CDR3 reads CASSRGTGRTDTQYF. The CDR3, as DNA: TGTGCCAGCAGCAGAGGGACAGGGCGCACAGATACGCAGTATTTT.

This rearrangement joins TRBV27 to TRBJ1-6; D is possibly TRBD1 (6 bases). CDR1 and CDR2 (germline): MNHEY, SMNVEV (reference sequence). Trimming took 5 bases from V and 9 from J, leaving 14 bases between them. This CDR3 contains 14 residues. Here the CDR3 DNA reads TGTGCCAGCAGTACCGGACAGAGTATTTCACCCCTCCACTTT. Encoded protein: CASSTGQSISPLHF.

The rearrangement joins TRBV5-6 to TRBJ1-1; 8 nucleotides line up with TRBD1. Trimming at V came to 2 bases and at J to 5 bases, leaving 5 bases not matched to a gene. This CDR3 has 14 amino acids. The V gene's germline CDR1 is SGHDT and CDR2 YYEEEE. CDR3 in amino acids: CASSFTGGGTEAFF. The CDR3 nucleotides are TGTGCCAGCAGCTTCACAGGGGGTGGGACTGAAGCTTTCTTT.

V is TRBV14 and J is TRBJ1-1; D is undetermined. Trimming shortened V by 3 bases and J by 11 bases, and 16 bases separated the two germline ends. This CDR3 is 13 amino acids long. From germline, CDR1 is SGHDN and CDR2 FVKESK. The CDR3 reads CASSQGRLVSAFF. The CDR3 coding sequence is TGTGCCAGCAGCCAGGGGAGGCTTGTTTCGGCTTTCTTT.

This chain uses TRBV5-1 with TRBJ2-1; D not certain. Between the trimmed V and J ends, which lost 0 bases and 10 bases, there was a span of 8 bases. The CDR3 contains 12 residues. Looked up from germline, CDR1 is SGHRS and CDR2 is YFSETQ. CDR3 bases: TGCGCCAGCAGCTTGGGAAGTCGGGAGCAGTTCTTC. Its protein is CASSLGSREQFF.

Written as DNA, the CDR3 is TGTGCCAGCAGCTTGAACAGGGGGAAGAACACTGAAGCTTTCTTT. Translating gives CASSLNRGKNTEAFF. The chain recombines TRBV5-8 with TRBJ1-1; the match to TRBD1 covers 8 bases. Per germline, CDR1 SGHTS and CDR2 YDEGEE. The trim removed 1 base at V and 1 base at J, leaving 3 bases unmatched. The length of the CDR3 is 15 residues.

The genes are TRBV7-9 and TRBJ2-7; TRBD1 matches 7 bases. The CDR3 covers 16 residues. The ends lost 0 bases at V and 0 bases at J; junction bases unmatched: 5. CDR1 is SEHNR, CDR2 FQNEAQ, per germline (reference sequence). The CDR3 loop reads CASSLASGGSSYEQYF. As DNA, the CDR3 is TGTGCCAGCAGCTTAGCTTCAGGGGGAAGCTCCTACGAGCAGTACTTC. The complete variable domain, with remaining parts taken from reference TRBV7-9 and TRBJ2-7, reads DTGVSQNPRHKITKRGQNVTFRCDPISEHNRLYWYRQTLGQGPEFLTYFQNEAQLEKSRLLSDRFSAERPKGSFSTLEIQRTEQGDSAMYLCASSLASGGSSYEQYFGPGTRLTVT.

V gene TRBV9 combines with J gene TRBJ2-3; D uncertain. The CDR3 is 14 residues long. Germline V lookup: CDR1 SGDLS, CDR2 YYNGEE. V was clipped by 4 bases and J by 4 bases, with 13 bases between them. The CDR3 DNA sequence: TGTGCCAGCAGCACCAGGTCATTCTCAGATACGCAGTATTTT. It yields the protein CASSTRSFSDTQYF.

V gene TRBV30 combines with J gene TRBJ1-4, with D perhaps matching TRBD1 (6 bases). V was shortened by 0 bases and J by 8 bases, with 16 bases between the two germline ends. The germline CDR1 and CDR2 sequences are GTSNPN and SVGIG (reference sequence). The CDR3 is made up of 15 amino acids. The CDR3 nucleotides are TGTGCCTGGAGTGTTGCGGCCTCAAGGGGGGAAAAACTGTTTTTT. Encoded protein: CAWSVAASRGEKLFF.

The J gene is TRBJ1-6, the V gene TRBV19; 11 nucleotides line up with TRBD1. V was pared by 6 bases and J by 9 bases, with 10 bases of the junction left unmatched. Germline V gives CDR1 LNHDA, CDR2 SQIVND (reference sequence). The CDR3 sequence is 16 residues long. The CDR3 DNA is TGTGCCAGTAGGCTTGGACAGGGGGCCGAGGGTTCACCCCTCCACTTT. Translated, it gives CASRLGQGAEGSPLHF. The complete variable domain, with remaining parts taken from reference TRBV19 and TRBJ1-6, reads DGGITQSPKYLFRKEGQNVTLSCEQNLNHDAMYWYRQDPGQGLRLIYYSQIVNDFQKGDIAEGYSVSREKKESFPLTVTSAQKNPTAFYLCASRLGQGAEGSPLHFGNGTRLTVT.

The gene calls are TRBV5-8 and TRBJ1-5; weak D call: TRBD1 (6 bases). CDR1 SGHTS and CDR2 YDEGEE come from the germline V gene. The germline V and J ends were trimmed by 5 bases and 2 bases, with 14 bases remaining between them. This CDR3 contains 15 residues. The CDR3 DNA reads as TGTGCCAGCAGGTCGGACAGTCGGGGCAATCAGCCCCAGCATTTT. It codes for CASRSDSRGNQPQHF.

This chain uses TRBV6-5 with TRBJ1-2; D perhaps matches TRBD1 (6 bases). The CDR3 length is 12 residues. Germline loops: CDR1 MNHEY, CDR2 SVGAGI. The germline V and J ends were trimmed by 10 bases and 8 bases, with 17 bases remaining between them. CDR3 in DNA: TGTGCCACTCAAGGGGGTCGGCGGGGCTACACCTTC. This codes for CATQGGRRGYTF.

This chain connects TRBV2 to TRBJ2-3, with TRBD2 matching over 7 bases. The trim removed 5 bases at V and 2 bases at J, leaving 7 bases unmatched. Germline assignment: CDR1 SNHLY and CDR2 FYNNEI. This CDR3 contains 15 residues. CDR3 sequence (DNA): TGTGCCAGCAGTTCGCAGCGGGGCTACACAGATACGCAGTATTTT. Its translation is CASSSQRGYTDTQYF.

The CDR3 bases are TGTGCCACAAAGGAGGGGGCTGAAGTATTGGAGCAGTACTTC. It specifies CATKEGAEVLEQYF. The chain joins TRBV28 to TRBJ2-7; possible D gene TRBD1, 7 bases. Germline CDR1 MDHEN, CDR2 SYDVKM. Trimming shortened V by 10 bases and J by 7 bases, and 23 bases separated the two germline ends. The CDR3 is made up of 14 amino acids.

This chain links TRBV28 with TRBJ1-1; D unresolved. Trimming stripped 10 bases from V and 4 bases from J, with 7 bases between. Looked up from germline, CDR1 is MDHEN and CDR2 is SYDVKM. The CDR3 is made up of 10 amino acids. CDR3 loop: CATGPTEAFF. The CDR3 DNA is TGTGCCACGGGTCCCACTGAAGCTTTCTTT.

The chain is built from TRBV28 and TRBJ1-5; 8 nucleotides align to TRBD1. This CDR3 region has 14 residues. Germline CDR1 MDHEN, CDR2 SYDVKM. Trimming took 6 bases from V and 2 from J; bases not matched to a gene: 3. The CDR3 region is CASSPGGGNQPQHF. The CDR3 nucleotides read TGTGCCAGCAGCCCAGGGGGCGGCAATCAGCCCCAGCATTTT. Complete variable domain (other parts from reference TRBV28 and TRBJ1-5): DVKVTQSSRYLVKRTGEKVFLECVQDMDHENMFWYRQDPGLGLRLIYFSYDVKMKEKGDIPEGYSVSREKKERFSLILESASTNQTSMYLCASSPGGGNQPQHFGDGTRLSIL.

V is TRBV5-1 and J is TRBJ1-4; 10 bases agree with TRBD1. This CDR3 has 14 residues. V dropped 4 bases and J dropped 6; count of bases not matched to a gene: 3. Germline CDR1 SGHRS, CDR2 YFSETQ. The CDR3 reads CASSTGTGDEKLFF. The DNA for the CDR3 is TGCGCCAGCAGCACCGGGACAGGGGATGAAAAACTGTTTTTT.

This rearrangement joins TRBV28 to TRBJ1-1; D is unresolved. Trimming took off 7 bases at V and 1 base at J, with 16 bases between the two ends. This CDR3 contains 15 residues. Germline V gene lookup returns CDR1 MDHEN and CDR2 SYDVKM. In nucleotides, the CDR3 is TGTGCCAGCACCTTACCCCAAGCGGCGAACACTGAAGCTTTCTTT. Its protein product is CASTLPQAANTEAFF.

The chain recombines TRBV6-5 with TRBJ1-4; 8 bases are a match to TRBD1. Germline CDR1 reads MNHEY; CDR2 reads SVGAGI. The CDR3 totals 14 residues. V lost 7 bases to trimming and J lost 6 bases; unmatched junction nucleotides: 7. The CDR3 bases are TGTGCCAGCAAAAGGGCAGGGGGCGATGAAAAACTGTTTTTT. It encodes CASKRAGGDEKLFF.

This sequence joins TRBV30 and TRBJ2-5; D gene uncertain. CDR3 size: 11 residues. Germline loops: CDR1 GTSNPN, CDR2 SVGIG (reference sequence). The V end was cut by 2 bases, the J end by 3 bases, with 4 bases between. The CDR3 here is CAWSSEETQYF. Here the CDR3 DNA reads TGTGCCTGGAGTTCTGAAGAGACCCAGTACTTC.

The chain couples TRBV4-2 to TRBJ2-3, with D possibly being TRBD1 (6 bases). Per germline, CDR1 LGHNA and CDR2 YNFKEQ. This CDR3 has 14 amino acids. Trimming removed 0 bases from V and 9 bases from J, with 13 bases in between. CDR3: CASSQDAGQGTQYF. The CDR3 DNA reads as TGTGCCAGCAGCCAAGACGCAGGGCAGGGGACGCAGTATTTT.

This sequence joins TRBV10-3 and TRBJ2-1; 12 bases line up with TRBD2. The CDR3 runs 14 residues. Germline V lookup: CDR1 ENHRY, CDR2 SYGVKD. J was trimmed by 6 bases and V by 7 bases; bases with no gene match: 4. The DNA of the CDR3 is TGTGCCATCACTCTGACTAGCGGGAGCAATGAGCAGTTCTTC. This sequence encodes CAITLTSGSNEQFF.

This clone was recorded only once. V gene TRBV25-1 combines with J gene TRBJ1-5; 8 nucleotides match TRBD1. V trimming: 3 bases; J trimming: 5 bases; junction bases outside the gene matches: 12. The CDR3 has 17 amino acids. CDR1 and CDR2 (germline): MGHDK, SYGVNS. The CDR3 reads CASSEGGYRGTDQPQHF. CDR3 in DNA: TGTGCCAGCAGTGAGGGGGGGTACAGGGGGACCGATCAGCCCCAGCATTTT.